Listed below are T cell receptor beta chains from one sample, sequenced in a study of regulatory T cells in long-lasting Graves disease. TCRdb processed the multiplex PCR reads anew with MiXCR; each CDR3 protein has one entry. The sample lists around 250,000 distinct CDR3 sequences; approximately 20% were seen once. The same data also went into a second study, on T cells in Graves' hyperthyroidism and ophthalmopathy.

This material consisted of peripheral blood mononuclear cells (PBMCs), taken at new diagnosis, from a patient treated with antithyroid drugs. The receptors come from a woman in her twenties or thirties with Graves disease. Both conserved end residues are part of each CDR3. The order of the fields is clone size, D gene, J gene, V gene, CDR3 DNA, CDR3 protein. D genes are given only for firm matches. Only some rows state a clone size, as once, few, many or a class for expanded clones.

many	.	TRBJ2-1	TRBV5-1	TGCGCCAGCAGCTTGGGGGACATAGGCAATGATCAGTTCTTC	CASSLGDIGNDQFF
.	TRBD2	TRBJ2-5	TRBV9	TGTGCCAGCAGTACTAGCGGGGGGTCCCAAGAGACCCAGTACTTC	CASSTSGGSQETQYF
many	.	TRBJ1-5	TRBV18	TGTGCCAGCTCACGCCACACGGATCAGCCCCAGCATTTT	CASSRHTDQPQHF
many	.	TRBJ1-1	TRBV20-1	TGCAGTGGTGTTCCAGGTCCCACTGAAGCTTTCTTT	CSGVPGPTEAFF
many	.	TRBJ1-1	TRBV6-1	TGTGCCAGCAGCGAAACGCCAATGAACACTGAAGCTTTCTTT	CASSETPMNTEAFF
many	.	TRBJ1-1	TRBV7-8	TGTGCCAGCAGTCCGCCCCCGACCGGGGTGGCTGAAGCTTTCTTT	CASSPPPTGVAEAFF
many	.	TRBJ1-5	TRBV6-1	TGTGCCAGCATGACCCGCGAGGCCAGCAATCAGCCCCAGCATTTT	CASMTREASNQPQHF
many	.	TRBJ1-5	TRBV27	TGTGCCAGCAGTTTCCAGGACAATCAGCCCCAGCATTTT	CASSFQDNQPQHF
many	TRBD2	TRBJ2-3	TRBV27	TGTGCCAGCAGTTGGGGGACTAGCGGGCCCACAGATACGCAGTATTTT	CASSWGTSGPTDTQYF
many	.	TRBJ2-3	TRBV20-1	TGCAGTGCTCTAACGGGGTCTGATACGCAGTATTTT	CSALTGSDTQYF
many	TRBD2	TRBJ2-2	TRBV5-4	TGTGCCAGCACCTCCCTTGGTAGCGGGGGGGGTAACACCGGGGAGCTGTTTTTT	CASTSLGSGGGNTGELFF
many	TRBD1	TRBJ2-7	TRBV10-1	TGCGCCAGCAGTGAGCGACAGGGGCCCGGCGAGCAGTACTTC	CASSERQGPGEQYF
.	.	TRBJ1-6	TRBV6-1	TGTGCCAGCACCGCTCAGTATGGATCACCCCTCCACTTT	CASTAQYGSPLHF
many	.	TRBJ1-1	TRBV5-1	TGCGCCAGCAGCTCTGGGACAAGAGGGGGTGAAGCTTTCTTT	CASSSGTRGGEAFF
many	.	TRBJ2-1	TRBV20-1	TGCAGTGCCAAGGGAGGGGGGGTTAACAATGAGCAGTTCTTC	CSAKGGGVNNEQFF
many	.	TRBJ1-2	TRBV18	TGTGCCAGCTCACGACTCCAGGGTCTCCCTGGCTACACCTTC	CASSRLQGLPGYTF
.	.	TRBJ2-2	TRBV13	TGTGCCAGCAGCTTAGGGGAGTTCGTCGCCGGGGAGCTGTTTTTT	CASSLGEFVAGELFF
.	TRBD2	TRBJ2-3	TRBV10-2	TGCGCCAGCAGGGACCTGAAAGATAGCGGGGGAACAGATACGCAGTATTTT	CASRDLKDSGGTDTQYF
few	TRBD1	TRBJ1-2	TRBV7-9	TGTGCCAGCAGCTCGACAGGGTTGGAGATTGGCTACACCTTC	CASSSTGLEIGYTF
many	.	TRBJ2-7	TRBV20-1	TGCAGTGCTAGAGGGGGCACGGCGGGCGAGCAGTACTTC	CSARGGTAGEQYF